This TCR beta chain was identified during a study of regulatory T cells in long-lasting Graves disease. Study-wide context: Graves' patients, newly diagnosed, had taken antithyroid drugs under 3 months.

Arm-PCR of CDR3 regions with iRepertoire HTBI primers generated TCR beta libraries. TCRdb redid the calling of the multiplex PCR reads with MiXCR, one entry per CDR3 protein. This sample has about 540,000 distinct CDR3 sequences; about 13% occur once, and the top ten carry 10%. The time point denotes: newly diagnosed GD, antithyroid drugs for less than 3 months. After RNA was extracted from PBMCs, the TCR library was made from it. CDR3 length equals 16 residues. The junction had 13 bases not matched to a gene; V was cut back by 6 bases and J by 7 bases. Germline V gene sequence: CDR1 DFQATT, CDR2 SNEGSKA (reference sequence). This same sample was also part of a study on T cells in Graves' hyperthyroidism and ophthalmopathy.

The sample in question was peripheral blood mononuclear cells (PBMCs), obtained at new diagnosis, from a patient treated with antithyroid drugs. This chain links TRBV20-1 with TRBJ2-1, with TRBD2 matching over 12 bases. This receptor was identified in a man under 40 with Graves disease. CDR3 amino acids: CSARPPSGRANNEQFF. CDR3 nucleotide sequence: TGCAGTGCCAGGCCGCCTAGCGGGAGGGCTAATAATGAGCAGTTCTTC.